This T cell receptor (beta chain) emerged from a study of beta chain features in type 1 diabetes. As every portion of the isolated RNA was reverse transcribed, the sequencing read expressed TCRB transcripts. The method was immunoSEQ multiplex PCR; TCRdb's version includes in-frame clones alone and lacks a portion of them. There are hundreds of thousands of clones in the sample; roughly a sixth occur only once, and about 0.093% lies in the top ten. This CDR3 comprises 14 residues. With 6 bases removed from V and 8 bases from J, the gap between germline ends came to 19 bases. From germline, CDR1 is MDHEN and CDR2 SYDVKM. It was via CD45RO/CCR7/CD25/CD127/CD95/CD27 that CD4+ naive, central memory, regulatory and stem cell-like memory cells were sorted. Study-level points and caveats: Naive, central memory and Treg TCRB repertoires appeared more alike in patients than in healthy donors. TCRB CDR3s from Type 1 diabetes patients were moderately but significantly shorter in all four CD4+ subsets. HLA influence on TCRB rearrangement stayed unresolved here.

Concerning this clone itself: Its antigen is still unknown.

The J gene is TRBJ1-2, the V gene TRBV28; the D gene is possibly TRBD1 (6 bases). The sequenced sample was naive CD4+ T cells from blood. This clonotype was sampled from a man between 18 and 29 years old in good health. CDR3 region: CASSTLQGRGGYTF. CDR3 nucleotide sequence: TGTGCCAGCAGCACCCTCCAGGGGAGGGGGGGCTACACCTTC.